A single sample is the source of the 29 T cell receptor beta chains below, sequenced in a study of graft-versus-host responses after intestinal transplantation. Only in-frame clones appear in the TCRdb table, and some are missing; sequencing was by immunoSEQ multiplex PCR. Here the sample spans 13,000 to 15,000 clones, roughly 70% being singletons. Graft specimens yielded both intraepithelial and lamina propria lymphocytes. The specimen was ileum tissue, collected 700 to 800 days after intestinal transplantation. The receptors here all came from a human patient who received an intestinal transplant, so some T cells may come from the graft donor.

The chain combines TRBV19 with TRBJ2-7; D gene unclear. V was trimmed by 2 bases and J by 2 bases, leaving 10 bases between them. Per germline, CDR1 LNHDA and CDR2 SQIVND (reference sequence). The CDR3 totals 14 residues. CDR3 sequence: CASSISLGTYEQYF. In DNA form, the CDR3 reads TGTGCCAGTAGTATAAGTTTGGGGACCTACGAGCAGTACTTC.

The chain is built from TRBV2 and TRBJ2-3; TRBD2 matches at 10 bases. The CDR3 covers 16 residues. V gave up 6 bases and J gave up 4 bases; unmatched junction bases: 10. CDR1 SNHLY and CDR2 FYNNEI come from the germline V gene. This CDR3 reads CASRREAGGPSDTQYF. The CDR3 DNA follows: TGTGCCAGCAGAAGAGAAGCGGGAGGGCCCTCAGATACGCAGTATTTT.

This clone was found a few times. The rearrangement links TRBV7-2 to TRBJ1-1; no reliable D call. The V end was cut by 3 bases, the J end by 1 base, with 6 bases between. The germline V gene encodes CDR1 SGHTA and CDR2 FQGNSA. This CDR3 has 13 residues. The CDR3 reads CASSFQKNTEAFF. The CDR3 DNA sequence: TGTGCCAGCAGCTTCCAGAAGAACACTGAAGCTTTCTTT.

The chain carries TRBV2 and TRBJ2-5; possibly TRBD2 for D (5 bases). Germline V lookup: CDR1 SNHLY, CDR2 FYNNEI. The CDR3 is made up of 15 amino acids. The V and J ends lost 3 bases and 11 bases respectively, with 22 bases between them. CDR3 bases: TGTGCCAGCAGTGACGTTCGCGCATCGGTCTGGGAGCAGTACTTC. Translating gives CASSDVRASVWEQYF.

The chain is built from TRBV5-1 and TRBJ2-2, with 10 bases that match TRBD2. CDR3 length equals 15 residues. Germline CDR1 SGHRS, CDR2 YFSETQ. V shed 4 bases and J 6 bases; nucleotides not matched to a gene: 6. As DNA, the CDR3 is TGCGCCAGCAGCCCTACCGGGACTAGCGCCGGGGAGCTGTTTTTT. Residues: CASSPTGTSAGELFF. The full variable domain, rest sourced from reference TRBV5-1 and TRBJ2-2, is KAGVTQTPRYLIKTRGQQVTLSCSPISGHRSVSWYQQTPGQGLQFLFEYFSETQRNKGNFPGRFSGRQFSNSRSEMNVSTLELGDSALYLCASSPTGTSAGELFFGEGSRLTVL.

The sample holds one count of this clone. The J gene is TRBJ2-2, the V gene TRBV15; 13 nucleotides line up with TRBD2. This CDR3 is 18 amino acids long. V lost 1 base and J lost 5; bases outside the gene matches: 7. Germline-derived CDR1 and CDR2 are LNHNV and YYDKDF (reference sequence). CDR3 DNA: TGTGCCACCAGCAGAGGAGCACTAGCGGGAGGGCCGACCGGGGAGCTGTTTTTT. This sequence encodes CATSRGALAGGPTGELFF.

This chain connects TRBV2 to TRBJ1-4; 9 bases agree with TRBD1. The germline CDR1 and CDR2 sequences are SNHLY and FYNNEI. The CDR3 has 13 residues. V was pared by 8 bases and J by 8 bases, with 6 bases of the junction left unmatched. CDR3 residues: CASSGQGREKLFF. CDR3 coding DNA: TGTGCCAGCTCAGGACAGGGGCGGGAAAAACTGTTTTTT.

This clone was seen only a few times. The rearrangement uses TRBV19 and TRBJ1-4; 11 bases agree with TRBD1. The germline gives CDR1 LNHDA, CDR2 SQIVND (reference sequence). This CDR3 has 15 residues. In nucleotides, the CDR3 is TGTTCCATTAAAGGGACAGGGGGTTCTAATGAAAAACTGTTTTTT. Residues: CSIKGTGGSNEKLFF.

The CDR3 nucleotides read TGCGCCAGCAGCAGCCACAGCAACTATGGCTACACCTTC. Its protein is CASSSHSNYGYTF. The gene calls are TRBV4-3 and TRBJ1-2; D not resolved. The V and J ends lost 5 bases and 2 bases respectively, with 9 bases between them. The CDR3 is made up of 13 amino acids. The germline gives CDR1 LGHNA, CDR2 YSLEER.

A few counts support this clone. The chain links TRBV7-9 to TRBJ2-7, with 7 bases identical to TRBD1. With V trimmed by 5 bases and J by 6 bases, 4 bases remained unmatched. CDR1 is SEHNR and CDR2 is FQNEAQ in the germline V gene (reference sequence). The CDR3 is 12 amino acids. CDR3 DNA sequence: TGTGCCAGCAGCCAAGCAGGGGGCGAGCAGTACTTC. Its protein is CASSQAGGEQYF.

In DNA, the CDR3 is TGTGCCTGGAGTCTAGGGCTGCACACCGGGGAGCTGTTTTTT. This gives the protein CAWSLGLHTGELFF. This rearrangement joins TRBV30 to TRBJ2-2; D is unresolved. CDR1 is GTSNPN, CDR2 SVGIG, per germline (reference sequence). CDR3 length equals 14 residues. Deletions cut 2 bases from V and 3 bases from J, with 10 bases between.

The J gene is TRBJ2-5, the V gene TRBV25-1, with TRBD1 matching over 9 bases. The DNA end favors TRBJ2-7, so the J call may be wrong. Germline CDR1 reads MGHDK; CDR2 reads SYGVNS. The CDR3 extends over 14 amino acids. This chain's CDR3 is CASTDRDRAYEQYF. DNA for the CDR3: TGTGCCAGCACCGACAGGGACAGGGCCTACGAGCAGTACTTC.

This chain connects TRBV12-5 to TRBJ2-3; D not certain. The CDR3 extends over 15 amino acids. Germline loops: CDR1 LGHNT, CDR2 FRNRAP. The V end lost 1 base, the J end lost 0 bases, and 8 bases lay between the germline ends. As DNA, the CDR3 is TGTGCTAGTGGTTTGGAGGGTACTAGCACAGATACGCAGTATTTT. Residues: CASGLEGTSTDTQYF.

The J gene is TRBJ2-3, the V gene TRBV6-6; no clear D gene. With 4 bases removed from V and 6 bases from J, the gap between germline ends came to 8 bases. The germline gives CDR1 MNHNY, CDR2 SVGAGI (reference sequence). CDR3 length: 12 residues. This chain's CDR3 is CASSWPEDTQYF. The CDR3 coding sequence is TGTGCCAGCAGTTGGCCTGAGGATACGCAGTATTTT.

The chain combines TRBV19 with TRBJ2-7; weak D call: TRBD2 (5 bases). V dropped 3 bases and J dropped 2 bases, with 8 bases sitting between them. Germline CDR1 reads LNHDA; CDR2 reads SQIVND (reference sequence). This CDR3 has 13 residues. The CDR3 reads CASSMRLTYEQYF. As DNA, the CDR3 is TGTGCCAGTAGTATGCGACTAACCTACGAGCAGTACTTC.

The DNA for the CDR3 is TGTGCCATCAGTGTAGGCGGGGGGGACCAAGAGACCCAGTACTTC. As protein: CAISVGGGDQETQYF. J is TRBJ2-5 and V is TRBV10-3; 9 nucleotides agree with TRBD2. The CDR3 spans 15 residues. The J segment lost 0 bases and the V segment lost 4 bases, leaving 3 bases of the junction unmatched. CDR1 is ENHRY and CDR2 is SYGVKD in the germline V gene.

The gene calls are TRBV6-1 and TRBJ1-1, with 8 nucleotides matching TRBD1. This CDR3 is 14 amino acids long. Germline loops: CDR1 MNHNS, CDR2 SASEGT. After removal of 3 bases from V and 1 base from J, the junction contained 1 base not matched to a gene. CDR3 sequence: CASSEQGANTEAFF. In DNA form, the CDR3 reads TGTGCCAGCAGTGAGCAGGGGGCGAACACTGAAGCTTTCTTT.

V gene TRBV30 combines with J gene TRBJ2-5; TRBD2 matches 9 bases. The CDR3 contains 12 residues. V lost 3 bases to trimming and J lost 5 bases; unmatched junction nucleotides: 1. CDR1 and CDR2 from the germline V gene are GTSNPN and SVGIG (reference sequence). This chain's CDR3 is CAWSGLAETQYF. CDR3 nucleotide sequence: TGTGCCTGGAGCGGACTAGCGGAGACCCAGTACTTC.

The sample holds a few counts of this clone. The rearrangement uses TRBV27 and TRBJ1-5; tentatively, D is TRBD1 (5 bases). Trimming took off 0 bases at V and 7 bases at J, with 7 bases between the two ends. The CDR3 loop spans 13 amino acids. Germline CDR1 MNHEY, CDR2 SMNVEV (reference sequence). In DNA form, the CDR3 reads TGTGCCAGCAGTTTATCGGGGCGGCAGCCCCAGCATTTT. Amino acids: CASSLSGRQPQHF.

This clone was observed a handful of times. In DNA, the CDR3 is TGTGCCAGCAGCACCGGACCGACCTCCTACGAGCAGTACTTC. Its protein product is CASSTGPTSYEQYF. The chain couples TRBV7-7 to TRBJ2-7; D gene unclear. CDR3 length equals 14 residues. The ends were cut back, 5 bases at V and 0 bases at J, with 11 bases in the middle. From germline, CDR1 is SSHAT and CDR2 FNYEAQ (reference sequence). The variable domain in full, completed from reference TRBV7-7 and TRBJ2-7, reads GAGVSQSPRYKVTKRGQDVTLRCDPISSHATLYWYQQALGQGPEFLTYFNYEAQPDKSGLPSDRFSAERPEGSISTLTIQRTEQRDSAMYRCASSTGPTSYEQYFGPGTRLTVT.

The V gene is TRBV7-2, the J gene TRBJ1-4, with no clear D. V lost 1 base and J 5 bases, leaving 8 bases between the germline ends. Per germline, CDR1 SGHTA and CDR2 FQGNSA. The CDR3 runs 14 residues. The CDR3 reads CASSLGTANEKLFF. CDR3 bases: TGTGCCAGCAGCTTAGGGACGGCAAATGAAAAACTGTTTTTT.

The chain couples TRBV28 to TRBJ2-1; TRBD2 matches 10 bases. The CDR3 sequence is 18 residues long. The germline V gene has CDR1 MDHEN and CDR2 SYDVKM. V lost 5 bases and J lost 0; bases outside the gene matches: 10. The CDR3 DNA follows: TGTGCCAGCAGTCTCTTGAGCGGGAGGGCCATCTCCTACAATGAGCAGTTCTTC. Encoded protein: CASSLLSGRAISYNEQFF.

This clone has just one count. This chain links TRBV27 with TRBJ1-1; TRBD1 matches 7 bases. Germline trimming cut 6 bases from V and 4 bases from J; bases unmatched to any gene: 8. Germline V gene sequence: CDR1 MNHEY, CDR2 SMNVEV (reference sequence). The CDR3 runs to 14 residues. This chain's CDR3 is CASSFGQVATEAFF. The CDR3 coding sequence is TGTGCCAGCAGCTTCGGACAGGTGGCCACTGAAGCTTTCTTT.

CDR3 protein: CASSKVGAMVVAGYEQYF. The CDR3 DNA reads as TGTGCCAGCAGCAAAGTGGGGGCGATGGTTGTCGCGGGCTACGAGCAGTACTTC. The chain recombines TRBV21-1 with TRBJ2-7; TRBD1, the table's D call, lacks a check against the DNA. TRBV21-1 is termed a pseudogene. The CDR3 runs to 18 residues.

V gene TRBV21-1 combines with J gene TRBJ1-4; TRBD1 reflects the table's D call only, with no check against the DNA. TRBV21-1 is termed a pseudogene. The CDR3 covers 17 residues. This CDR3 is CASSKIAFQGANEKLFF. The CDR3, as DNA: TGTGCCAGCAGCAAAATTGCTTTCCAGGGTGCTAATGAAAAACTGTTTTTT.

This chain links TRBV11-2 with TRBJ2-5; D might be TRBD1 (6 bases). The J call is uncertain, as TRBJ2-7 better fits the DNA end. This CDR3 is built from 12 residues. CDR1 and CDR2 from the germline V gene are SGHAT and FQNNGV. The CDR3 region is CASSRQVYEQYF. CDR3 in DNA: TGTGCCAGCAGCCGACAGGTCTACGAGCAGTACTTC.

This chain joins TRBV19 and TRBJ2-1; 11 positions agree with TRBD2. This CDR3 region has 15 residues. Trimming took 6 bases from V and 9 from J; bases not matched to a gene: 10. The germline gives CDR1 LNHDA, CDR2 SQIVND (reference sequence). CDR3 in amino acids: CASSNLAGGAPEQFF. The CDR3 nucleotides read TGTGCCAGTAGCAATTTAGCGGGAGGGGCTCCTGAGCAGTTCTTC. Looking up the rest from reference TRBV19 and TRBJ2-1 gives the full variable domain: DGGITQSPKYLFRKEGQNVTLSCEQNLNHDAMYWYRQDPGQGLRLIYYSQIVNDFQKGDIAEGYSVSREKKESFPLTVTSAQKNPTAFYLCASSNLAGGAPEQFFGPGTRLTVL.

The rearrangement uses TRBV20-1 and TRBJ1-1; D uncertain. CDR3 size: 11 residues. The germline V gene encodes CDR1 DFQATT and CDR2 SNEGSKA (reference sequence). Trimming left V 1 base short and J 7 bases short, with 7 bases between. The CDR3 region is CSARVAGEAFF. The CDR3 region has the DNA TGCAGTGCTAGAGTGGCGGGTGAAGCTTTCTTT.

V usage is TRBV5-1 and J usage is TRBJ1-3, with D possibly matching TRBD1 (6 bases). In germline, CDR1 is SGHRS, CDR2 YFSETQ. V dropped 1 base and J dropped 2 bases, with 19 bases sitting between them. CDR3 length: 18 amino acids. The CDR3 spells CASSLFPPRTETGNTIYF. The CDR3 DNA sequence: TGCGCCAGCAGCTTGTTTCCACCCCGGACAGAGACTGGAAACACCATATATTTT.